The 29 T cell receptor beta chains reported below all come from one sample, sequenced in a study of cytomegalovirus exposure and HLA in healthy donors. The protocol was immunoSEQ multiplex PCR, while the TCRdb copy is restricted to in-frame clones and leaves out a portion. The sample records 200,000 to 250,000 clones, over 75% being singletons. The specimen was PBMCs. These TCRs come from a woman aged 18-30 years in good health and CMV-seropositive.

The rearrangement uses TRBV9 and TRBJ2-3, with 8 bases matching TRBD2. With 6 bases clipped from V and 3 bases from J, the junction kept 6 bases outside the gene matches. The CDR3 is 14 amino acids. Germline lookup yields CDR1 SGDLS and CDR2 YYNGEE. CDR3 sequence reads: CASTAGGGTDTQYF. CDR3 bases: TGTGCCAGCACTGCGGGAGGTGGTACAGATACGCAGTATTTT.

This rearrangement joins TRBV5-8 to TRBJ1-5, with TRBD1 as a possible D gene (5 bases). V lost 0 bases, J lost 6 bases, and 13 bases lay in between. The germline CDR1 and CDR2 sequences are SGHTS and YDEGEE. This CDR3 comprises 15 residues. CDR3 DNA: TGTGCCAGCAGCTTGGACGGGGGAAGGGGTCAGCCCCAGCATTTT. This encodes CASSLDGGRGQPQHF.

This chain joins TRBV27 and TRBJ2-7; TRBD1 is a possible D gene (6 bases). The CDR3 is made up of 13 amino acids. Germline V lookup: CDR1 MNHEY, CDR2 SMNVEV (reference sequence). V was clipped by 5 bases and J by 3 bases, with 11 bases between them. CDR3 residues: CASSRDMIYEQYF. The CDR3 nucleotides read TGTGCCAGCAGTCGGGACATGATCTACGAGCAGTACTTC.

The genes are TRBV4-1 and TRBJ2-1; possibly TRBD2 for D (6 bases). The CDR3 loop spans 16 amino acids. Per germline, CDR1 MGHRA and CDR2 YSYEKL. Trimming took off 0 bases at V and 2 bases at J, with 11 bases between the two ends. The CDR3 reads CASSQEVTGAYNEQFF. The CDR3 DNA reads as TGCGCCAGCAGCCAAGAGGTCACGGGAGCCTACAATGAGCAGTTCTTC.

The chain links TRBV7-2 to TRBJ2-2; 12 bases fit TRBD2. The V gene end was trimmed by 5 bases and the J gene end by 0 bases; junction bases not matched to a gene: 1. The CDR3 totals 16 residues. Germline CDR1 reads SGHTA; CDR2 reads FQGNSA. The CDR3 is CASSRLAGANTGELFF. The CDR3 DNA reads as TGTGCCAGCAGCAGACTAGCGGGAGCGAACACCGGGGAGCTGTTTTTT.

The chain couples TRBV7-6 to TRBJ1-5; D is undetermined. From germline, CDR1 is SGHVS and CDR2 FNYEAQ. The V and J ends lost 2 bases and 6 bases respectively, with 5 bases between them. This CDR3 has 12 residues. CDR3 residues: CASSLIGQPQHF. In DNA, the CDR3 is TGTGCCAGCAGCTTAATCGGTCAGCCCCAGCATTTT.

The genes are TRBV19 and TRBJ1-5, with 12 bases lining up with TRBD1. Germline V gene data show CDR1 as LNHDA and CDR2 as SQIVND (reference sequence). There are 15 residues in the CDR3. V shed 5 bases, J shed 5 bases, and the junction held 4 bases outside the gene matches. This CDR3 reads CASSYGDRGHQPQHF. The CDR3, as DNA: TGTGCCAGTAGTTACGGGGACAGGGGGCATCAGCCCCAGCATTTT.

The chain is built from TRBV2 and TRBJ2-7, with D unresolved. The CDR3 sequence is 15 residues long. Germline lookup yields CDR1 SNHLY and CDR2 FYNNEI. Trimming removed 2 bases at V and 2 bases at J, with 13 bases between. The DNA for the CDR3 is TGTGCCAGCAGTGAACGCGGAAGTACCACCTACGAGCAGTACTTC. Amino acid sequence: CASSERGSTTYEQYF.

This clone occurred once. The CDR3 spells CASSTRQGARYGYTF. The CDR3 DNA sequence: TGTGCCAGCTCAACGAGACAGGGGGCGCGGTATGGCTACACCTTC. V usage is TRBV18 and J usage is TRBJ1-2; 10 bases fit TRBD1. From germline, CDR1 is KGHSH and CDR2 LQKENI. The CDR3 has 15 residues. With V trimmed by 5 bases and J by 5 bases, 8 bases remained unmatched.

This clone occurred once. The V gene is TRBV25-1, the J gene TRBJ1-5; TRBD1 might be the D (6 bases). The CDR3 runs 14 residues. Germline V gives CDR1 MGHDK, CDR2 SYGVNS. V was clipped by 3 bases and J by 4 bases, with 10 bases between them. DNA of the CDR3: TGTGCCAGCAGTGAGGGGGACACGAATCAGCCCCAGCATTTT. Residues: CASSEGDTNQPQHF.

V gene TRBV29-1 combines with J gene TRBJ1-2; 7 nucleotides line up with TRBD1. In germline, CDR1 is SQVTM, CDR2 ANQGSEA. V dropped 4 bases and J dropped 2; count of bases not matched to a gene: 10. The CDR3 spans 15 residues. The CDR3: CSVGGGIGLNYGYTF. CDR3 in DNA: TGCAGCGTTGGAGGGGGCATAGGACTCAACTATGGCTACACCTTC.

The CDR3: CACRLVGNYEQYF. In DNA form, the CDR3 reads TGTGCCTGCCGACTAGTAGGAAACTACGAGCAGTACTTC. The chain is built from TRBV30 and TRBJ2-7, with D perhaps TRBD2 (6 bases). Germline lookup yields CDR1 GTSNPN and CDR2 SVGIG (reference sequence). The CDR3 loop spans 13 amino acids. Trimming shortened V by 6 bases and J by 3 bases, and 15 bases separated the two germline ends.

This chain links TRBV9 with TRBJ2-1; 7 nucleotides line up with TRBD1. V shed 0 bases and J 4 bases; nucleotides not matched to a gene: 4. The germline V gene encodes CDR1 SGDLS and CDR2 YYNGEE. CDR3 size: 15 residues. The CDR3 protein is CASSVEGARYNEQFF. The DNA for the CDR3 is TGTGCCAGCAGCGTAGAGGGGGCACGTTACAATGAGCAGTTCTTC. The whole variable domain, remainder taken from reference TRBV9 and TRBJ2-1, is DSGVTQTPKHLITATGQRVTLRCSPRSGDLSVYWYQQSLDQGLQFLIQYYNGEERAKGNILERFSAQQFPDLHSELNLSSLELGDSALYFCASSVEGARYNEQFFGPGTRLTVL.

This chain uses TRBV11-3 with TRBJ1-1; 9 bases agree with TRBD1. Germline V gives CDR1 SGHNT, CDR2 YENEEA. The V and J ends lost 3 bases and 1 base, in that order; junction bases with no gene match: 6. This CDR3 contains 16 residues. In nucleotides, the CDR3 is TGTGCCAGCAGCTTCGGACAGGGGCAGGGGAACACTGAAGCTTTCTTT. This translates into CASSFGQGQGNTEAFF. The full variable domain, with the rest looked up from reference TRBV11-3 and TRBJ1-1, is EAGVVQSPRYKIIEKKQPVAFWCNPISGHNTLYWYLQNLGQGPELLIRYENEEAVDDSQLPKDRFSAERLKGVDSTLKIQPAELGDSAVYLCASSFGQGQGNTEAFFGQGTRLTVV.

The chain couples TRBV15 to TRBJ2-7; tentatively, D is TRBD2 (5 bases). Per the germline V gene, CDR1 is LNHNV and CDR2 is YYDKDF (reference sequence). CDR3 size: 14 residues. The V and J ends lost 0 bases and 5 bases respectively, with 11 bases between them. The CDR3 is CATSRDYGVDEQYF. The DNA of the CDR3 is TGTGCCACCAGCAGAGATTACGGGGTCGACGAGCAGTACTTC.

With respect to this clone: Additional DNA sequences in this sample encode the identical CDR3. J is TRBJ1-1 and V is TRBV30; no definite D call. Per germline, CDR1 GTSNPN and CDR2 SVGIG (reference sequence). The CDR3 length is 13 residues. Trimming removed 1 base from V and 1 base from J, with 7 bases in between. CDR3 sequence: CAWSGTGNTEAFF. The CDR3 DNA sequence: TGTGCCTGGAGTGGAACGGGGAACACTGAAGCTTTCTTT.

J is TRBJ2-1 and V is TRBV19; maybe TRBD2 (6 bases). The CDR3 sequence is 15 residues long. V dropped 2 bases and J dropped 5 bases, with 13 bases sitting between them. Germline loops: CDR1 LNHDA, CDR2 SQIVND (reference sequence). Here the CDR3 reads CASSITSQDDNEQFF. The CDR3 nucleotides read TGTGCCAGTAGTATAACTAGCCAAGACGACAATGAGCAGTTCTTC. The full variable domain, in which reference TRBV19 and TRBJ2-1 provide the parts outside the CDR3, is DGGITQSPKYLFRKEGQNVTLSCEQNLNHDAMYWYRQDPGQGLRLIYYSQIVNDFQKGDIAEGYSVSREKKESFPLTVTSAQKNPTAFYLCASSITSQDDNEQFFGPGTRLTVL.

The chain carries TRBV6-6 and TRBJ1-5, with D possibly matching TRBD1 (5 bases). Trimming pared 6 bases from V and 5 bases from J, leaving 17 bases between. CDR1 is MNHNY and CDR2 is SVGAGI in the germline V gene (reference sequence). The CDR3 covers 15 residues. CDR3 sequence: CASSRPSGMYQPQHF. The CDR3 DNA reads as TGTGCCAGCAGCCGGCCCTCAGGGATGTATCAGCCCCAGCATTTT.

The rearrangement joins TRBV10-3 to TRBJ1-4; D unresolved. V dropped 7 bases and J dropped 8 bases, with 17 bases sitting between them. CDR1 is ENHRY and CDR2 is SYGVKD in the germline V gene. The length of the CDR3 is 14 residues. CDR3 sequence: CAINDGKEGEKLFF. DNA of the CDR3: TGTGCCATCAATGACGGGAAGGAGGGCGAAAAACTGTTTTTT.

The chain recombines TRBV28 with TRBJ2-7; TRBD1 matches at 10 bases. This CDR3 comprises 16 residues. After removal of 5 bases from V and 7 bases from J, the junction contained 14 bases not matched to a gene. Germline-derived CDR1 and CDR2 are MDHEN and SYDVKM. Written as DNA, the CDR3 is TGTGCCAGCAGTGACCTCCCGGGACAGGGGCCGTTTGAGCAGTACTTC. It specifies CASSDLPGQGPFEQYF.

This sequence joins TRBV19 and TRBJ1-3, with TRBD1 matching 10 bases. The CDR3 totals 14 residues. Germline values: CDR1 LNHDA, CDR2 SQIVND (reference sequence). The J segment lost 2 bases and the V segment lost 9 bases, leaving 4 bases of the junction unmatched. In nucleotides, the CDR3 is TGTGCCAGCGGGGACAGGGGAACTGGAAACACCATATATTTT. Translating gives CASGDRGTGNTIYF.

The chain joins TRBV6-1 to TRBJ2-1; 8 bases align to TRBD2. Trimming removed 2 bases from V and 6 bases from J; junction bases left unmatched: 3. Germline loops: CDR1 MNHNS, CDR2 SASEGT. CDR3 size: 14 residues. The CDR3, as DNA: TGTGCCAGCAGTGAACTCGGGGGGGTCAATGAGCAGTTCTTC. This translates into CASSELGGVNEQFF.

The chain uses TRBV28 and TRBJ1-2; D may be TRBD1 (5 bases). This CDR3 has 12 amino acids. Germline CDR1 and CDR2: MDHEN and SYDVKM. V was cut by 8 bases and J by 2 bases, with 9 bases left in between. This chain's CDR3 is CASGGLNYGYTF. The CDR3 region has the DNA TGTGCCAGCGGGGGGTTGAACTATGGCTACACCTTC.

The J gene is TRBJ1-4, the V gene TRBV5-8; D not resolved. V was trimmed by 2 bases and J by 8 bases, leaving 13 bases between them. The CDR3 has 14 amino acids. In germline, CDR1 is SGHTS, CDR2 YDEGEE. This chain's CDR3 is CASSFAGFREKLFF. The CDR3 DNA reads TGTGCCAGCAGCTTTGCGGGGTTTCGCGAAAAACTGTTTTTT.

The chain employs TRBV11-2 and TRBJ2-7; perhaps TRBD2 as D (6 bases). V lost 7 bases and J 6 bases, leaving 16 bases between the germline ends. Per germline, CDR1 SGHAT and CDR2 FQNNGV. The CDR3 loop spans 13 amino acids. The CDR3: CASTPPGVGEQYF. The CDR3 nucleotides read TGTGCCAGCACCCCTCCGGGGGTGGGCGAGCAGTACTTC.

The CDR3 DNA reads TGTGCCAGCAGCCAGGGCCACAACACCGGGGAGCTGTTTTTT. Its protein product is CASSQGHNTGELFF. The rearrangement links TRBV7-6 to TRBJ2-2; tentatively, D is TRBD1 (5 bases). The germline V and J ends were trimmed by 5 bases and 2 bases, with 9 bases remaining between them. Germline-derived CDR1 and CDR2 are SGHVS and FNYEAQ. This CDR3 is built from 14 residues.

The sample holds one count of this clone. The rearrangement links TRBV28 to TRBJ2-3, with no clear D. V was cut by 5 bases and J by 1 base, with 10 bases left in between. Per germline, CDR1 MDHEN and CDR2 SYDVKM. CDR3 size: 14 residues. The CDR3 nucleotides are TGTGCCAGCAGTCGCCGTCGGGGCACAGATACGCAGTATTTT. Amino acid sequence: CASSRRRGTDTQYF.

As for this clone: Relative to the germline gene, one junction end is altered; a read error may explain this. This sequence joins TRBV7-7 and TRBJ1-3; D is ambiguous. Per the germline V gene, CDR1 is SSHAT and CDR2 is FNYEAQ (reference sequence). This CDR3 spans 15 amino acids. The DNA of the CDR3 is TGTGCTAGCAGCTCCATACCGGGTTCTGGAAACACCATATATTTT. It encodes CASSSIPGSGNTIYF.

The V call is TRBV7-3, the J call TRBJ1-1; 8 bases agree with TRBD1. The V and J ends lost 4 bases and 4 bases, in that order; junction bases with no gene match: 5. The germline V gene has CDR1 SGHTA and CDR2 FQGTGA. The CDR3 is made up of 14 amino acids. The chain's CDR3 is CASSSGGGGTEAFF. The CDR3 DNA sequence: TGTGCCAGCAGCTCAGGGGGCGGGGGCACTGAAGCTTTCTTT. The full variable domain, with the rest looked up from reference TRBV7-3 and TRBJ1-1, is GAGVSQTPSNKVTEKGKYVELRCDPISGHTALYWYRQSLGQGPEFLIYFQGTGAADDSGLPNDRFFAVRPEGSVSTLKIQRTERGDSAVYLCASSSGGGGTEAFFGQGTRLTVV.